Below are 27 T cell receptor beta chains sequenced from a single sample in a study of cytomegalovirus exposure and HLA in healthy donors. 13 Jbeta primers and 60 Vbeta primers were used for the PCR. Profiled with immunoSEQ multiplex PCR; TCRdb holds only in-frame clones, not every one. The repertoire includes approximately 120,000 clones, approximately 70% of them detected once, and under 6.5% sits in the top ten. The sequenced sample consisted of PBMCs. The receptors come from a woman in her 70s in good health and CMV-seropositive.

V usage is TRBV27 and J usage is TRBJ1-6, with TRBD1 matching over 8 bases. The germline V gene has CDR1 MNHEY and CDR2 SMNVEV (reference sequence). This CDR3 has 15 amino acids. V trimming: 4 bases; J trimming: 10 bases; junction bases outside the gene matches: 9. The chain's CDR3 is CASSWEGTGGSPLHF. The CDR3 DNA reads TGTGCCAGCAGTTGGGAAGGGACAGGCGGATCACCCCTCCACTTT.

The genes are TRBV29-1 and TRBJ2-7; D is perhaps TRBD2 (6 bases). This CDR3 has 13 amino acids. Germline CDR1 reads SQVTM; CDR2 reads ANQGSEA. V was clipped by 4 bases and J by 2 bases, with 12 bases between them. CDR3 coding DNA: TGCAGCGTTGCCCGGGACTTGCCCTACGAGCAGTACTTC. Translation: CSVARDLPYEQYF.

The chain has TRBV4-2 and TRBJ1-5, with unresolved D. CDR1 and CDR2 from the germline V gene are LGHNA and YNFKEQ. V lost 1 base and J 9 bases, leaving 16 bases between the germline ends. CDR3 size: 15 residues. This CDR3 is CASSQVPGLEPPQHF. The CDR3 DNA follows: TGTGCCAGCAGCCAAGTCCCCGGACTTGAGCCGCCCCAGCATTTT.

V usage is TRBV6-6 and J usage is TRBJ1-3; 7 bases map to TRBD1. The CDR3 has 14 residues. The trim removed 5 bases at V and 3 bases at J, leaving 4 bases unmatched. The germline V gene has CDR1 MNHNY and CDR2 SVGAGI (reference sequence). In DNA form, the CDR3 reads TGTGCCAGCAGTCAAACAGGGGATGGAAACACCATATATTTT. The encoded protein is CASSQTGDGNTIYF.

This clone was counted once. The chain uses TRBV6-1 and TRBJ1-1, with D perhaps TRBD1 (5 bases). Germline V gene data show CDR1 as MNHNS and CDR2 as SASEGT. The CDR3 covers 14 residues. V gave up 4 bases and J gave up 0 bases, with 9 bases separating them. In DNA form, the CDR3 reads TGTGCCAGCAGTGGGGGGGTACTGAACACTGAAGCTTTCTTT. As protein: CASSGGVLNTEAFF.

V usage is TRBV10-3 and J usage is TRBJ1-1; no reliable D call. Germline values: CDR1 ENHRY, CDR2 SYGVKD. The length of the CDR3 is 13 residues. Deletions cut 2 bases from V and 0 bases from J, with 4 bases between. CDR3 amino acids: CAISETVNTEAFF. The CDR3 DNA is TGTGCCATCAGTGAGACAGTGAACACTGAAGCTTTCTTT.

V and J are TRBV11-2 and TRBJ2-5, with 10 nucleotides matching TRBD2. The germline CDR1 and CDR2 sequences are SGHAT and FQNNGV. The junction had 9 bases not matched to a gene; V was cut back by 6 bases and J by 5 bases. The CDR3 has 15 amino acids. CDR3 bases: TGTGCCAGCAGTTCCCTAGCGGGGGTCCCCGAGACCCAGTACTTC. The encoded protein is CASSSLAGVPETQYF.

The chain couples TRBV4-1 to TRBJ1-5; 7 bases fit TRBD1. The CDR3 consists of 16 residues. Germline V gives CDR1 MGHRA, CDR2 YSYEKL. The junction had 3 bases not matched to a gene; V was cut back by 1 base and J by 0 bases. For the CDR3, the DNA is TGCGCCAGCAGCCAAGGGGGGACAGTTAGCAATCAGCCCCAGCATTTT. As protein: CASSQGGTVSNQPQHF.

The chain carries TRBV14 and TRBJ1-6, with TRBD1 matching over 7 bases. The CDR3 is 15 amino acids. Germline-derived CDR1 and CDR2 are SGHDN and FVKESK. Trimming took 4 bases from V and 7 from J; bases not matched to a gene: 7. CDR3 DNA: TGTGCCAGCAGCCCCCGATCAGGGGGGAATTCACCCCTCCACTTT. It specifies CASSPRSGGNSPLHF.

The chain couples TRBV5-1 to TRBJ1-2, with a tentative D call TRBD1 (5 bases). This CDR3 region has 15 residues. Deletions cut 0 bases from V and 4 bases from J, with 13 bases between. Per the germline V gene, CDR1 is SGHRS and CDR2 is YFSETQ. CDR3 coding DNA: TGCGCCAGCAGCTTGGAATCTCAGGGAAGCTATGGCTACACCTTC. Its translation is CASSLESQGSYGYTF.

This clone has more than one count but fewer than ten. V and J are TRBV6-5 and TRBJ1-5; D is possibly TRBD1 (6 bases). The CDR3 covers 15 residues. Germline CDR1 is MNHEY and CDR2 is SVGAGI. V shed 0 bases and J shed 6 bases, with 12 bases lying between them. CDR3 protein: CASSYSQGYGQPQHF. DNA of the CDR3: TGTGCCAGCAGTTACTCACAGGGATACGGTCAGCCCCAGCATTTT.

CDR3 loop: CASSLPGLAGGNEQYF. CDR3 bases: TGCGCCAGCAGCTTGCCTGGACTAGCGGGGGGCAACGAGCAGTACTTC. The genes are TRBV5-1 and TRBJ2-7; TRBD2 agrees at 14 bases. The V gene's germline CDR1 is SGHRS and CDR2 YFSETQ. V dropped 1 base and J dropped 5; count of bases not matched to a gene: 5. The CDR3 sequence is 16 residues long.

V and J are TRBV29-1 and TRBJ2-7; D ambiguous. The germline V gene has CDR1 SQVTM and CDR2 ANQGSEA. The CDR3 is 13 amino acids. The germline V and J ends were trimmed by 2 bases and 0 bases, with 8 bases remaining between them. CDR3 sequence: CSVETASSYEQYF. The CDR3 DNA reads TGCAGCGTTGAAACTGCGAGCTCCTACGAGCAGTACTTC.

This chain connects TRBV13 to TRBJ2-4; 13 bases align to TRBD2. Per germline, CDR1 PRHDT and CDR2 FYEKMQ (reference sequence). The CDR3 sequence is 21 residues long. With 0 bases clipped from V and 1 base from J, the junction kept 12 bases outside the gene matches. The CDR3 DNA sequence: TGTGCCAGCAGCTTAGGACTAGCGGGGGGGCGTGGTTTTCTGGCCAAAAACATTCAGTACTTC. Protein: CASSLGLAGGRGFLAKNIQYF.

As to this clone: The same CDR3 also results from other DNA sequences found in this sample. V is TRBV5-1 and J is TRBJ1-2; 7 bases are a match to TRBD1. Germline assignment: CDR1 SGHRS and CDR2 YFSETQ. The V gene end was trimmed by 5 bases and the J gene end by 6 bases; junction bases not matched to a gene: 7. The CDR3 length is 13 residues. The CDR3 DNA reads TGCGCCAGCAGTTCCAGACAGGGTGATGGCTACACCTTC. Its translation: CASSSRQGDGYTF.

This sequence joins TRBV6-6 and TRBJ2-2, with 8 bases lining up with TRBD1. This CDR3 region has 14 residues. Losses at the gene ends were 5 bases for V and 6 bases for J; bases not matched to a gene: 5. Germline loops: CDR1 MNHNY, CDR2 SVGAGI (reference sequence). The CDR3 sequence: CASSKQGVAGELFF. The CDR3 coding sequence is TGTGCCAGCAGTAAACAGGGGGTTGCCGGGGAGCTGTTTTTT.

This chain links TRBV6-6 with TRBJ1-5; 7 bases are a match to TRBD1. The trim removed 6 bases at V and 3 bases at J, leaving 5 bases unmatched. The CDR3 is 14 amino acids. Germline V gives CDR1 MNHNY, CDR2 SVGAGI (reference sequence). The CDR3 sequence is CASRPGQPNQPQHF. The DNA for the CDR3 is TGTGCCAGCAGACCGGGACAGCCCAATCAGCCCCAGCATTTT.

As for this clone: The junction and the germline gene differ at one end; a read error may be behind it. The chain couples TRBV2 to TRBJ1-1, with 7 bases aligning to TRBD1. The CDR3 contains 13 residues. CDR1 SNHLY and CDR2 FYNNEI come from the germline V gene. The CDR3 sequence is CASSRQGNTEASF. CDR3 in DNA: TGTGCCAGCAGTCGACAGGGTAACACTGAAGCTTCCTTT.

This clone was observed a single time. The sample contains more than one DNA sequence encoding this CDR3. The chain's CDR3 is CASSEGGGNTEAFF. The CDR3 DNA reads as TGTGCCAGCAGTGAAGGGGGGGGGAACACTGAAGCTTTCTTT. This chain links TRBV6-1 with TRBJ1-1; tentative D call: TRBD1 (5 bases). Germline V gene data show CDR1 as MNHNS and CDR2 as SASEGT. V lost 1 base and J 1 base, leaving 7 bases between the germline ends. CDR3 length equals 14 residues.

This chain uses TRBV7-2 with TRBJ2-7, with 8 bases matching TRBD1. The germline V gene encodes CDR1 SGHTA and CDR2 FQGNSA. This CDR3 region has 15 residues. Germline trimming cut 4 bases from V and 2 bases from J; bases unmatched to any gene: 7. DNA of the CDR3: TGTGCCAGCAGCTCCCGGGACAGGAACACCTACGAGCAGTACTTC. This translates into CASSSRDRNTYEQYF.

The CDR3 spells CAISGTGGREQYF. DNA for the CDR3: TGTGCCATCAGTGGGACAGGGGGCCGCGAGCAGTACTTC. This rearrangement joins TRBV10-3 to TRBJ2-7, with TRBD1 matching over 11 bases. CDR1 is ENHRY, CDR2 SYGVKD, per germline. The CDR3 runs 13 residues. Losses at the gene ends were 4 bases for V and 6 bases for J; bases not matched to a gene: 2.

V and J are TRBV30 and TRBJ2-2; the match to TRBD1 covers 8 bases. CDR1 is GTSNPN and CDR2 is SVGIG in the germline V gene (reference sequence). The CDR3 contains 13 residues. The ends lost 0 bases at V and 6 bases at J; junction bases unmatched: 0. The CDR3 nucleotides are TGTGCCTGGAGTGTACAGGGGGCCGGGGAGCTGTTTTTT. As protein: CAWSVQGAGELFF.

This clone was counted a few times. This chain's CDR3 is CASSYALGVNTEAFF. The CDR3 DNA reads TGTGCCAGCAGTTACGCCCTGGGAGTGAACACTGAAGCTTTCTTT. This sequence joins TRBV6-5 and TRBJ1-1; no definite D call. Germline lookup yields CDR1 MNHEY and CDR2 SVGAGI. V was cut by 2 bases and J by 0 bases, with 10 bases left in between. The CDR3 length is 15 residues.

The DNA of the CDR3 is TGTGCCAGCAGACCATTGACAGGGCCGAACACTGAAGCTTTCTTT. This codes for CASRPLTGPNTEAFF. The chain couples TRBV2 to TRBJ1-1; 7 bases are shared with TRBD1. V was clipped by 6 bases and J by 1 base; unmatched bases: 8. The CDR3 runs to 15 residues. Germline CDR1 SNHLY, CDR2 FYNNEI.

The CDR3 spells CASSAGRAGGAETQYF. The CDR3 coding sequence is TGTGCCAGCAGTGCTGGACGGGCGGGAGGTGCGGAGACCCAGTACTTC. J is TRBJ2-5 and V is TRBV6-1, with 8 bases identical to TRBD2. J gave up 5 bases and V 4 bases, and 12 bases lay outside the gene matches. The CDR3 length is 16 residues. The V gene's germline CDR1 is MNHNS and CDR2 SASEGT.

The chain couples TRBV18 to TRBJ1-5, with 7 bases matching TRBD1. Germline V gives CDR1 KGHSH, CDR2 LQKENI. This CDR3 contains 15 residues. The junction had 7 bases not matched to a gene; V was cut back by 5 bases and J by 3 bases. DNA of the CDR3: TGTGCCAGCTCATACTTGGGACAGAACAATCAGCCCCAGCATTTT. Amino acids: CASSYLGQNNQPQHF.

This rearrangement joins TRBV27 to TRBJ2-1; weak D call: TRBD1 (5 bases). The CDR3 has 12 residues. Germline V gene sequence: CDR1 MNHEY, CDR2 SMNVEV (reference sequence). The V end lost 5 bases, the J end lost 13 bases, and 15 bases lay between the germline ends. The CDR3 spells CASSVGATGQFF. CDR3 sequence (DNA): TGTGCCAGCAGTGTAGGGGCTACAGGTCAGTTCTTC.